A selection of T cell receptor beta chains follows, all from one sample in a study of T cell changes during pregnancy in multiple sclerosis. The method was immunoSEQ multiplex PCR; TCRdb's version includes in-frame clones alone and lacks a portion of them. This sample has some 74,000 clones, with 80% to 95% found just once. The specimen comprised peripheral blood, sampled after pregnancy. Receptors were obtained from a female donor in good health, enrolled as a control in a pregnancy study. Each CDR3 is given with its conserved first and last residue. A D gene is named only where the DNA matches it firmly. Some rows have no size entry. The others give once, few or many, or a class for an expanded clone.

TRBJ2-3 | TRBV6-6 | - | - | CASSYPGQGTDTQYF | TGTGCCAGCAGTTACCCCGGGCAGGGGACAGATACGCAGTATTTT
TRBJ2-7 | TRBV29-1 | TRBD1 | - | CSVVGQGFREQYF | TGCAGCGTCGTGGGACAGGGGTTCCGCGAGCAGTACTTC
TRBJ1-5 | TRBV7-2 | TRBD1 | - | CASSLDLTGGQPQHF | TGTGCCAGCAGCTTAGATTTGACAGGGGGTCAGCCCCAGCATTTT
TRBJ2-3 | TRBV11-2 | - | - | CASRAGTDTQYF | TGTGCCAGCAGGGCAGGGACAGATACGCAGTATTTT
TRBJ2-1 | TRBV7-8 | - | - | CASSLEGDYNEQFF | TGTGCCAGCAGCTTAGAGGGGGACTACAATGAGCAGTTCTTC
TRBJ1-1 | TRBV6-1 | - | - | CASSEAGVNTEAFF | TGTGCCAGCAGTGAAGCAGGAGTGAACACTGAAGCTTTCTTT
TRBJ1-2 | TRBV6-5 | - | - | CASSYGGGYGYTF | TGTGCCAGCAGTTACGGGGGCGGCTATGGCTACACCTTC
TRBJ1-3 | TRBV25-1 | - | - | CASSRTLSGNTIYF | TGTGCCAGCAGTAGGACACTCTCTGGAAACACCATATATTTT
TRBJ1-5 | TRBV7-2 | - | - | CASSLDRALGQPQHF | TGTGCCAGCAGCTTAGACAGGGCTTTGGGGCAGCCCCAGCATTTT
TRBJ2-2 | TRBV5-1 | TRBD2 | - | CASSLGASGSMTGELFF | TGCGCCAGCAGCTTGGGGGCCAGCGGGAGCATGACCGGGGAGCTGTTTTTT
TRBJ2-7 | TRBV7-9 | - | - | CASSLDSAYEQYF | TGTGCCAGCAGCCTTGACAGCGCCTACGAGCAGTACTTC
TRBJ2-5 | TRBV4-2 | TRBD2 | - | CASSQETTGLAWKETQYF | TGTGCCAGCAGCCAAGAGACGACGGGACTAGCTTGGAAAGAGACCCAGTACTTC
TRBJ1-1 | TRBV30 | - | - | CAWSRRLEAFF | TGTGCCTGGAGTAGGAGGCTTGAAGCTTTCTTT
TRBJ2-7 | TRBV11-2 | TRBD2 | - | CASSPPPGLASYEQYF | TGTGCCAGCAGCCCTCCCCCGGGACTAGCGTCCTACGAGCAGTACTTC
TRBJ2-7 | TRBV11-1 | - | - | CASSPTDGGGYEQYF | TGTGCCAGCAGCCCGACGGACGGTGGAGGCTACGAGCAGTACTTC
TRBJ2-7 | TRBV21-1 | - | - | CASSLPGTGLVYEQYF | TGTGCCAGCAGCTTACCCGGGACAGGGTTGGTCTACGAGCAGTACTTC
TRBJ2-4 | TRBV7-2 | - | - | CASSLDRDIQYF | TGTGCCAGCAGCTTAGACCGAGACATTCAGTACTTC
TRBJ1-3 | TRBV7-9 | - | - | CASSLAFLWSGNTIYF | TGTGCCAGCAGCTTGGCTTTTCTTTGGTCTGGAAACACCATATATTTT
TRBJ2-7 | TRBV6-1 | TRBD2 | - | CASSVPGLARHHF | TGTGCCAGCAGTGTCCCGGGACTAGCGCGACATCACTTC
TRBJ1-6 | TRBV6-5 | TRBD1 | - | CASSYGQDNSPLHF | TGTGCCAGCAGTTACGGACAGGATAATTCACCCCTCCACTTT
TRBJ2-3 | TRBV29-1 | - | few | CSVAKEGRYF | TGCAGCGTCGCTAAGGAGGGCAGGTATTTT
TRBJ2-1 | TRBV2 | - | - | CATAKDRNNNEQFF | TGTGCCACCGCGAAGGACAGAAACAACAATGAGCAGTTCTTC
TRBJ2-5 | TRBV11-2 | - | few | CASSLGAGETQYF | TGTGCCAGCAGCTTAGGGGCAGGGGAGACCCAGTACTTC
TRBJ2-5 | TRBV27 | - | - | CASSPQGWETQYF | TGTGCCAGCAGTCCACAGGGTTGGGAGACCCAGTACTTC
TRBJ1-4 | TRBV18 | - | - | CASSPTGNEKLFF | TGTGCCAGCTCACCCACAGGGAACGAAAAACTGTTTTTT
TRBJ2-5 | TRBV9 | TRBD2 | - | CASSTTSGRSGETQYF | TGTGCCAGCAGCACGACTAGCGGGAGGAGTGGAGAGACCCAGTACTTC
TRBJ2-7 | TRBV6-6 | - | - | CASSPVQGSSYEQYF | TGTGCCAGCAGTCCTGTGCAGGGTAGCTCCTACGAGCAGTACTTC
TRBJ1-1 | TRBV19 | TRBD1 | - | CASTPKKGQGAIGEAFF | TGTGCCAGTACTCCCAAAAAGGGACAGGGGGCAATCGGTGAAGCTTTCTTT
TRBJ2-7 | TRBV4-1 | TRBD1 | - | CASSPAGGRGEQYF | TGCGCCAGCAGCCCTGCAGGGGGCAGGGGCGAGCAGTACTTC
TRBJ2-6 | TRBV7-2 | - | - | CASSFQGTGANVLTF | TGTGCCAGCAGCTTTCAGGGAACTGGGGCCAACGTCCTGACTTTC
TRBJ2-6 | TRBV4-1 | TRBD1 | once | CASSQVRDRAYSGANVLTF | TGCGCCAGCAGCCAAGTGAGGGACAGGGCCTACTCTGGGGCCAACGTCCTGACTTTC
TRBJ1-1 | TRBV7-2 | - | - | CASSLAGAWGTEAFF | TGTGCCAGCAGCTTAGCGGGGGCATGGGGGACTGAAGCTTTCTTT
TRBJ1-2 | TRBV7-9 | - | - | CASSLGATGTDGYTF | TGTGCCAGCAGCTTAGGAGCCACAGGTACTGATGGCTACACCTTC
TRBJ2-1 | TRBV14 | TRBD2 | - | CASSQETSGRNEQFF | TGTGCCAGCAGCCAAGAAACTAGCGGGAGGAATGAGCAGTTCTTC
TRBJ2-1 | TRBV9 | TRBD1 | once | CASSAPRTGSNEQFF | TGTGCCAGCAGCGCGCCCCGGACAGGCTCAAATGAGCAGTTCTTC
TRBJ2-1 | TRBV6-1 | TRBD2 | - | CASSEEAGGPTEQFF | TGTGCCAGCAGTGAAGAGGCGGGGGGGCCGACTGAGCAGTTCTTC
TRBJ2-7 | TRBV7-2 | - | - | CASSQVADYSYEQYF | TGCGCCAGCAGCCAAGTAGCGGACTACTCCTACGAGCAGTACTTC
TRBJ1-1 | TRBV19 | TRBD1 | - | CASNTGTVNTEAFF | TGTGCCAGTAATACTGGGACAGTGAACACTGAAGCTTTCTTT
TRBJ2-7 | TRBV27 | TRBD2 | - | CASRKAGGAYEQYF | TGTGCCAGCAGAAAAGCGGGAGGAGCCTACGAGCAGTACTTC
TRBJ2-5 | TRBV18 | - | - | CASSPPSGAETQYF | TGTGCCAGCTCACCACCTTCAGGGGCGGAGACCCAGTACTTC
TRBJ1-2 | TRBV10-2 | TRBD1 | - | CASSESEGAYGYTF | TGCGCCAGCAGTGAGTCGGAGGGGGCCTATGGCTACACCTTC
TRBJ1-4 | TRBV6-5 | TRBD1 | once | CASSYSTGGEEKLFF | TGTGCCAGCAGTTACTCGACAGGGGGCGAGGAAAAACTGTTTTTT
TRBJ2-7 | TRBV6-5 | TRBD1 | - | CASSYRDSYEQYF | TGTGCCAGCAGTTACCGGGACAGCTACGAGCAGTACTTC